Given below is one T cell receptor (beta chain) in context. J was trimmed by 6 bases and V by 5 bases; bases with no gene match: 7. The CDR3 covers 14 residues. Looked up from germline, CDR1 is SNHLY and CDR2 is FYNNEI. The data were taken from a study of blood T cell repertoires in COVID-19. Per the study methods: Reference gene primer amplification gave nucleated cell count estimates. Sequencing was performed with immunoSEQ multiplex PCR; in TCRdb, only in-frame clones are kept and a portion is missing. V and J calls and clone size are as listed in that table; D and trimming were resolved from the DNA. In the table there are about 240,000 clones, around 90% of which are singletons.

The genes are TRBV2 and TRBJ2-7; the match to TRBD1 covers 10 bases. Material: peripheral blood. The receptor's source is a man aged 60 to 69 who had recovered from COVID-19. For the CDR3, the DNA is TGTGCCAGCAGTCTGGGGACAGGGGTTGGCGAGCAGTACTTC. It codes for CASSLGTGVGEQYF.